This TCR beta chain comes out of a study of molecular identifiers for immune sequencing clone quantification. There are a few counts of this clonotype. Its antigen is undetermined. Libraries of bulk TCR were made by previously described methods (with listed TCR primers). TCRdb re-called the PCR reads through MiXCR, storing one row per CDR3 protein. The sample has approximately 670,000 distinct CDR3 sequences, nearly 20% seen once. Broader study findings: The study reportedly detected spiked Jurkat TCR RNA from one cell among around 1 million naive cells.

The CDR3 is 12 amino acids. CDR1 is LNHDA, CDR2 SQIVND, per germline (reference sequence). V was shortened by 5 bases and J by 11 bases, with 14 bases between the two germline ends. The V gene is TRBV19, the J gene TRBJ2-3, with a tentative D call TRBD2 (6 bases). This sequence originates from a human donor in good health. Some libraries in this study had Jurkat cell RNA spiked in. The sample comprised naive CD8+ T cells from blood, with Jurkat cell RNA spiked in. Subset defined: FACS-sorted CD8+CD4-CCR7+CD45RA+ naive T cells. Written as DNA, the CDR3 is TGTGCCAGTAGTTCCTGGGACGGGGGGCAGTATTTT. Protein: CASSSWDGGQYF.